This section outlines one TCR beta chain sequence together with its context. Its antigen remains undetermined. No much larger clone exists at a distance of one base, and base qualities are not known. The source of the sample is a study of blood T cell repertoires in COVID-19 (TCRdb year 2020). About the full investigation: Collaborator samples came from the United States, Italy and Spain and covered acute and convalescent phases of COVID-19. Samples were obtained from the ongoing ImmuneRACE study (first 160 participants) and from roughly 1,300 subjects provided by 6 global collaborators. Nearly every sample came with metadata listing a de-identified subject ID, COVID-19 status, age in years and sex. The prospective study material was composed of cDNA or gDNA derived from T cells, B-cell-depleted T cells, or PBMCs. The dataset comprised deeply sampled blood TCRbeta repertoires from subjects exposed to, actively infected with, or recovered from COVID-19. The repertoires were made available in a free public database intended to serve as a resource for research on the immune response to SARS-CoV-2. Where HLA class I and class II types were available, the types were taken from metadata supplied by the sample provider, not from assay-based typing.

One collaborating source in Seattle enrolled patients while the patients were actively infected and followed the patients over time throughout the course of disease. Each collaborating institution followed its own protocols to collect whole blood in K2EDTA tubes. For TCRbeta analysis, collaborators shipped samples as frozen whole blood, isolated PBMCs, or DNA extracted from either of those sample types. TCRbeta CDR3 regions were amplified from genomic DNA using the immunoSEQ Assay, a bias-controlled multiplex PCR. In the paper's pipeline: The number of nucleated cells in each sample was estimated from the amplification of reference gene primers within the assay. To quantify the absolute abundance of each unique TCRbeta CDR3 rearrangement, sequence reads were collapsed and filtered. For each sample, productive Simpson clonality was calculated by taking the square root of Simpson's diversity index across productive rearrangements. TCRdb holds this immuneACCESS table with in-frame rearrangements only. Some clones are missing; in checked studies, unresolved V genes explain under half, and the rest has no known cause. That table supplies the V and J calls and clone size; D and trimming were determined from the DNA. Here the sample has under 450,000 clones; 70% to 90% occur a single time. The ten largest account for 10% to 15% of the sample.

Overall results and qualifications from the work: The amount of clinical and demographic metadata varied by source and participant and was provided uncurated.

This clonotype was sampled from a woman aged 50 to 60 with COVID-19, enrolled during active disease. Sequencing was carried out using peripheral blood.

The sequenced DNA: TGCGCCAGCAGCCAAAACCGGGACAGGGGGCGAGGGTCCGGGTACGAGCAGTACTTC. It specifies CASSQNRDRGRGSGYEQYF. This receptor chain uses TRBV4-1 and TRBJ2-7, with TRBD1 matching 12 junction bases. CDR1 MGHRA and CDR2 YSYEKL were looked up in the germline V gene. The CDR3 contains 19 residues, cysteine and phenylalanine counted. This entry keeps only the CDR3 DNA: 57 bases, framed from base 1. Compared with germline, V lacks 2 bases and J lacks 4 bases; bases without a gene match: 15.